The 10 T cell receptor beta chains given below trace back to one sample, sequenced in a study of blood T cells in healthy people across ages. A sample-barcoded 5' primer and a J-beta primer mix were used in a second PCR of roughly 6 to 11 cycles. From the 5' RACE reads, TCRdb called clonotypes with MiXCR, one entry per CDR3 protein. The profile covers more than 550,000 distinct CDR3 sequences, with 20% to 25% appearing a single time and around 21% taken by the ten largest. Sequenced material: blood. The source of these receptors is a man aged 65 to 85 in good health.

This clonotype was counted once. The chain carries TRBV11-2 and TRBJ2-5; 10 bases line up with TRBD1. The J call may be in error: the DNA end matches TRBJ2-7 better. There are 16 residues in the CDR3. Germline V gene sequence: CDR1 SGHAT, CDR2 FQNNGV. CDR3 nucleotide sequence: TGTGCCAGCAGCTTAGTTATGGGACAGGGGTCCTACGAGCAGTACTTC. Amino acid sequence: CASSLVMGQGSYEQYF.

The chain recombines TRBV20-1 with TRBJ2-1; D gene ambiguous. The CDR3 has 11 amino acids. V lost 0 bases and J 10 bases, leaving 7 bases between the germline ends. Germline V CDR1 and CDR2: DFQATT, SNEGSKA (reference sequence). The CDR3 loop reads CSARDPPEQFF. Written as DNA, the CDR3 is TGCAGTGCTAGAGATCCCCCAGAGCAGTTCTTC.

At least ten counts were recorded for this clonotype. V is TRBV5-1 and J is TRBJ2-3; D is possibly TRBD2 (6 bases). V lost 2 bases and J lost 4, with 17 bases in between. The V gene's germline CDR1 is SGHRS and CDR2 YFSETQ. The CDR3 is 16 residues long. CDR3 sequence reads: CASSFNRRGVPDTQYF. The CDR3 DNA sequence: TGCGCCAGCAGCTTTAACCGGCGGGGCGTCCCAGATACGCAGTATTTT.

On this clonotype itself: One junction end disagrees with the germline gene, perhaps due to a read error. The gene calls are TRBV12-3 or TRBV12-4 and TRBJ2-3; either TRBD1 or TRBD2 may fit D (7 bases each). This CDR3 contains 16 residues. The CDR3 DNA reads as TGTGCCAGCAGTCAAAGACTAGCAGGGGGAACAGATGCGCAGTATTTT. This codes for CASSQRLAGGTDAQYF.

The table lists this clonotype with a few counts. V and J are TRBV20-1 and TRBJ1-3; D possibly corresponds to TRBD1 (5 bases). V was pared by 5 bases and J by 5 bases, with 10 bases between. The CDR3 totals 12 residues. The germline V gene has CDR1 DFQATT and CDR2 SNEGSKA (reference sequence). The CDR3 sequence: CSAGGLRNTIYF. DNA for the CDR3: TGCAGTGCTGGGGGACTTCGAAACACCATATATTTT.

With respect to this clonotype: Lacking the conserved final phenylalanine or tryptophan, this CDR3 likely reflects a read error. The chain recombines TRBV14 with TRBJ2-4, with a tentative D call TRBD2 (7 bases). Between the trimmed V and J ends, which lost 8 bases and 7 bases, there was a span of 18 bases. Germline lookup yields CDR1 SGHDN and CDR2 FVKESK. CDR3 length equals 14 residues. CDR3 region: CASSARGAGNIQYL. The CDR3 region has the DNA TGTGCCAGCTCCGCTCGGGGGGCAGGCAACATTCAGTACCTC.

The DNA of the CDR3 is TGTGCCAGCAGCTTAGGGACAGGTTTGACCAAAAACATTCAGTACTTC. As protein: CASSLGTGLTKNIQYF. The chain carries TRBV7-2 and TRBJ2-4; 7 bases line up with TRBD1. Trimming took 1 base from V and 2 from J; bases not matched to a gene: 5. The V gene's germline CDR1 is SGHTA and CDR2 FQGNSA. This CDR3 comprises 16 residues.

The chain combines TRBV7-9 with TRBJ2-4; D tentatively fits TRBD1 or TRBD2 (5 bases each). The CDR3 extends over 16 amino acids. The germline gives CDR1 SEHNR, CDR2 FQNEAQ (reference sequence). The germline V and J ends were trimmed by 7 bases and 1 base, with 17 bases remaining between them. The CDR3 reads CASNPGEGMAKNIQYF. As DNA, the CDR3 is TGTGCCAGCAACCCTGGCGAGGGGATGGCCAAAAACATTCAGTACTTC.

The chain joins TRBV5-1 to TRBJ2-2; unclear D gene. The V and J ends lost 0 bases and 4 bases respectively, with 10 bases between them. The CDR3 runs to 15 residues. Germline loops: CDR1 SGHRS, CDR2 YFSETQ. CDR3 region: CASSLEWSITGELFF. The CDR3 region has the DNA TGCGCCAGCAGCTTGGAATGGAGCATCACCGGGGAGCTGTTTTTT.

The chain carries TRBV9 and TRBJ2-3, with 8 bases fitting TRBD2. Trimming removed 4 bases from V and 3 bases from J; junction bases left unmatched: 10. The CDR3 is 16 amino acids. Germline V gene sequence: CDR1 SGDLS, CDR2 YYNGEE. This CDR3 is CASSRAGVIGTDTQYF. The CDR3 region has the DNA TGTGCCAGCAGCCGAGCGGGAGTCATAGGGACAGATACGCAGTATTTT.